The table lists the clone carrying this T cell receptor beta chain with many counts. These data come from a study of Graves' ophthalmopathy and Graves' hyperthyroidism. Trimming cost V 4 bases and J 7 bases; bases outside gene matches: 14. The germline gives CDR1 DFQATT, CDR2 SNEGSKA (reference sequence). The CDR3 is 15 residues long. Amplifying from RNA transcripts, the study obtained TCR beta CDR3 regions. HTBI primers were used in a first-round RT-PCR, which preceded a second-round multiplex PCR. TCRdb re-derived calls from the multiplex PCR reads in MiXCR, one entry per CDR3 protein. The repertoire holds 300,000 to 500,000 distinct CDR3 sequences, with 15% as singletons.

The sequenced material came from peripheral blood. J is TRBJ1-2 and V is TRBV20-1; 8 nucleotides line up with TRBD1. The receptor's source is a woman under 30 with stable Graves' hyperthyroidism. Here the CDR3 reads CSATRTGRESGGYTF. In DNA, the CDR3 is TGCAGTGCTACTAGGACAGGGAGAGAATCTGGTGGCTACACCTTC.